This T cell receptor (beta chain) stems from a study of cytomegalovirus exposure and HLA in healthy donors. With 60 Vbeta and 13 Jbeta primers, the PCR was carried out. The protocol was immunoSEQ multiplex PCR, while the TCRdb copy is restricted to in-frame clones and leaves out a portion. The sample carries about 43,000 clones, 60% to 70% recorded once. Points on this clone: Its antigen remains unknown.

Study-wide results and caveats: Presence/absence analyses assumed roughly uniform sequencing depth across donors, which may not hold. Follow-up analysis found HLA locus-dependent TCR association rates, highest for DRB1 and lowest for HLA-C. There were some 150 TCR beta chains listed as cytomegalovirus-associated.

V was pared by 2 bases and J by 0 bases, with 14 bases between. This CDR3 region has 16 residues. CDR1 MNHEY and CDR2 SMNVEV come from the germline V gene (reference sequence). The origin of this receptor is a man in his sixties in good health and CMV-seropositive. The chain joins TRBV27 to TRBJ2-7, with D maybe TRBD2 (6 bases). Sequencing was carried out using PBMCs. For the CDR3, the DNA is TGTGCCAGCAGTTTAAGATCGGCGGGGAGCTCCTACGAGCAGTACTTC. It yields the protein CASSLRSAGSSYEQYF.